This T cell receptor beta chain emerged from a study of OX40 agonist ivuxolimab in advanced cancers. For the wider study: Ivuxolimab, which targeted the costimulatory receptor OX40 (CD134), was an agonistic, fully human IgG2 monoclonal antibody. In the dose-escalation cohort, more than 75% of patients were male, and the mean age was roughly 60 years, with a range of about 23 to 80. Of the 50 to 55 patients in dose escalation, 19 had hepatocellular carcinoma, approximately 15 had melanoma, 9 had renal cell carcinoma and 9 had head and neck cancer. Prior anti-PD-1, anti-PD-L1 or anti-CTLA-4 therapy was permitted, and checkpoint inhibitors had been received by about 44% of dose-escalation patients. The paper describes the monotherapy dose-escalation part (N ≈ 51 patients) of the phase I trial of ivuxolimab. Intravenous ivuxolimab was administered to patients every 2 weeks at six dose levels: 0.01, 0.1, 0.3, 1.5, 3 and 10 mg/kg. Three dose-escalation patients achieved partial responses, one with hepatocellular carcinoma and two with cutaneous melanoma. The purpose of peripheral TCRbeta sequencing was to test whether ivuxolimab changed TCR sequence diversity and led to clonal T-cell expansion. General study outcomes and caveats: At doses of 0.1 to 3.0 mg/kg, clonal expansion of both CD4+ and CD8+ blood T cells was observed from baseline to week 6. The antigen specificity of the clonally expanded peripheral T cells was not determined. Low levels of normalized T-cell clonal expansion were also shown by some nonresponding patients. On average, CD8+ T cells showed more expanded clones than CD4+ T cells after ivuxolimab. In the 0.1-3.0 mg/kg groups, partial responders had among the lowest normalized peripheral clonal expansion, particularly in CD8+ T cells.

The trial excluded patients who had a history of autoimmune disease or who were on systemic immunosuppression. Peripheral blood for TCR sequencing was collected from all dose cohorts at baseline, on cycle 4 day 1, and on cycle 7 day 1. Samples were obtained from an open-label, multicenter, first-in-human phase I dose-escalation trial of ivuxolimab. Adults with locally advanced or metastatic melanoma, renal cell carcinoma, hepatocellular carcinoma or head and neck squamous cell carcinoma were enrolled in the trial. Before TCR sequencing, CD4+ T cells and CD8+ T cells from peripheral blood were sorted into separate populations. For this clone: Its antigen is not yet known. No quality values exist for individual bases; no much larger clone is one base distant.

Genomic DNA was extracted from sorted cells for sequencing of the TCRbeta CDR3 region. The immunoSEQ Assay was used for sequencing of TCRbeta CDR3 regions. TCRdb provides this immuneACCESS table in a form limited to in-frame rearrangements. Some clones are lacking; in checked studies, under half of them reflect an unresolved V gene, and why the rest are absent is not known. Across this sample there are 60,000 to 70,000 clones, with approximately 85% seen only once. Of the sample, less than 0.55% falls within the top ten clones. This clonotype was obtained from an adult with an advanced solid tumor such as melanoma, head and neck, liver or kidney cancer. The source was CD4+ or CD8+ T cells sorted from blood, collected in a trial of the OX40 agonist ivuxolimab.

Here the CDR3 is given as CASSPGLAPGGAYNEQFF. The DNA sequence is TGTGCCAGCAGCCCAGGACTAGCGCCTGGGGGGGCCTACAATGAGCAGTTCTTC. In this chain, TRBV28 is recombined with TRBJ2-1, and 9 bases in between align with TRBD2. Inclusive of the bounding cysteine and phenylalanine, the CDR3 is 18 residues long. Only the CDR3 DNA stays, 54 bases, in frame from base 1. V ends up 6 bases short and J 2 bases short, with an unmatched junction base count of 14. As encoded in the germline V gene, CDR1 is MDHEN while CDR2 is SYDVKM.